Each of the 10 T cell receptor beta chains below was sequenced from the same sample in a study of blood T cell repertoires in COVID-19. Sequencing was performed with immunoSEQ multiplex PCR; in TCRdb, only in-frame clones are kept and a portion is missing. The repertoire consists of fewer than 250,000 clones, with 80% to 95% occurring once and the leading ten covering over 0.8%. Sequencing input: peripheral blood. The receptors were sampled from a man aged 30 to 45 with COVID-19, enrolled during active disease.

The chain recombines TRBV12-3 or TRBV12-4 with TRBJ1-1, with TRBD1 matching over 8 bases. Unmatched junction bases numbered 1, after V lost 1 base and J lost 6 bases. This CDR3 region has 13 residues. The CDR3 region has the DNA TGTGCCAGCAGTTTAGGACAGGGGTCTGAAGCTTTCTTT. Translation gives CASSLGQGSEAFF.

This sequence joins TRBV7-9 and TRBJ1-1; TRBD1 matches at 7 bases. The V and J ends lost 5 bases and 1 base, in that order; junction bases with no gene match: 4. The CDR3 has 14 residues. The germline CDR1 and CDR2 sequences are SEHNR and FQNEAQ (reference sequence). The CDR3 bases are TGTGCCAGCAGCCCAGGGACAGAGAACACTGAAGCTTTCTTT. Its translation is CASSPGTENTEAFF.

This chain links TRBV5-1 with TRBJ2-2; TRBD1 matches at 9 bases. V lost 5 bases and J lost 5; bases outside the gene matches: 7. Germline CDR1 SGHRS, CDR2 YFSETQ. This CDR3 comprises 15 residues. CDR3 nucleotides: TGCGCCAGCAGTTGGACAGGGGTGGAAACCGGGGAGCTGTTTTTT. Amino acid sequence: CASSWTGVETGELFF.

The chain combines TRBV18 with TRBJ2-7; 10 nucleotides align to TRBD2. CDR3 length equals 17 residues. Per germline, CDR1 KGHSH and CDR2 LQKENI. V lost 1 base and J lost 4; bases outside the gene matches: 10. CDR3 coding DNA: TGTGCCAGCTCACCACAAGGGAGCGGGGGGGCCGGGTACGAGCAGTACTTC. Translation: CASSPQGSGGAGYEQYF. Using reference TRBV18 and TRBJ2-7 for the parts outside the CDR3, the full variable domain is NAGVMQNPRHLVRRRGQEARLRCSPMKGHSHVYWYRQLPEEGLKFMVYLQKENIIDESGMPKERFSAEFPKEGPSILRIQQVVRGDSAAYFCASSPQGSGGAGYEQYFGPGTRLTVT.

The J gene is TRBJ2-7, the V gene TRBV7-9; a possible D gene is TRBD1 (6 bases). This CDR3 has 14 residues. V lost 5 bases and J lost 5, with 16 bases in between. Germline CDR1 is SEHNR and CDR2 is FQNEAQ (reference sequence). The CDR3 loop is CASSRQELRHEQYF. The CDR3 nucleotides read TGTGCCAGCAGCCGACAGGAGCTCCGGCACGAGCAGTACTTC.

The V gene is TRBV5-1, the J gene TRBJ2-3; TRBD2 agrees at 12 bases. The CDR3 loop spans 15 amino acids. The germline CDR1 and CDR2 sequences are SGHRS and YFSETQ. V shed 3 bases, J shed 4 bases, and the junction held 3 bases outside the gene matches. The CDR3 DNA is TGCGCCAGCAGCTCTAGCGGGGGGGCCGCAGATACGCAGTATTTT. Translation: CASSSSGGAADTQYF.

The J gene is TRBJ1-3, the V gene TRBV2, with TRBD1 identical over 8 bases. V trimming: 6 bases; J trimming: 4 bases; junction bases outside the gene matches: 11. The CDR3 is 16 residues long. CDR1 is SNHLY and CDR2 is FYNNEI in the germline V gene. CDR3 residues: CASSGQGAGRGNTIYF. The CDR3 DNA reads as TGTGCCAGCAGCGGGCAGGGGGCAGGACGAGGAAACACCATATATTTT.

This chain connects TRBV11-2 to TRBJ1-6; D possibly corresponds to TRBD1 (6 bases). Germline V CDR1 and CDR2: SGHAT, FQNNGV. The germline V and J ends were trimmed by 6 bases and 7 bases, with 16 bases remaining between them. The CDR3 runs 15 residues. For the CDR3, the DNA is TGTGCCAGCAGAGAGAGACAGGCTCCGAATTCACCCCTCCACTTT. Translating gives CASRERQAPNSPLHF.

V gene TRBV5-6 combines with J gene TRBJ1-6, with 8 bases lining up with TRBD1. Germline CDR1 is SGHDT and CDR2 is YYEEEE. This CDR3 is built from 16 residues. Losses at the gene ends were 0 bases for V and 6 bases for J; bases not matched to a gene: 5. CDR3 protein: CASSLVRTGLNSPLHF. As DNA, the CDR3 is TGTGCCAGCAGCTTGGTACGGACAGGGCTTAATTCACCCCTCCACTTT.

The chain links TRBV27 to TRBJ2-7; 7 positions agree with TRBD1. V trimming: 3 bases; J trimming: 6 bases; junction bases outside the gene matches: 5. CDR3 length: 13 residues. Germline loops: CDR1 MNHEY, CDR2 SMNVEV (reference sequence). The CDR3 spells CASSLLQGIEQYF. The DNA of the CDR3 is TGTGCCAGCAGTTTGTTACAGGGGATCGAGCAGTACTTC.